The 22 T cell receptor beta chains reported below all come from one sample, sequenced in a study of blood T cells in healthy people across ages. The second PCR ran roughly 6 to 11 cycles with a sample-barcoded 5' primer and J-beta primers. Via MiXCR, TCRdb re-called the 5' RACE reads, giving one row per CDR3 protein. This sample carries 900,000 to 950,000 distinct CDR3 sequences, just under 30% of them seen once, and the ten largest clones take roughly a tenth. These same records also appear under a second study, on T cells of mothers and their children.

Sequenced sample: blood. Source of these receptors: a woman aged 40-49 years in good health.

This clonotype has only a few counts. The chain carries TRBV9 and TRBJ1-6, with TRBD1 as a possible D gene (6 bases). V was trimmed by 0 bases and J by 14 bases, leaving 15 bases between them. From germline, CDR1 is SGDLS and CDR2 YYNGEE. There are 14 residues in the CDR3. CDR3 coding DNA: TGTGCCAGCAGCGTAGAGGGGGGCCCCACGGCCCTCCACTTT. Its translation: CASSVEGGPTALHF.

This sequence joins TRBV7-2 and TRBJ2-1; tentatively, D is TRBD1 (5 bases). Looked up from germline, CDR1 is SGHTA and CDR2 is FQGNSA. With 4 bases removed from V and 3 bases from J, the gap between germline ends came to 19 bases. There are 17 residues in the CDR3. Written as DNA, the CDR3 is TGTGCCAGCAGCTCGGCAGTGGGGCCCGGCGGCTACAATGAGCAGTTCTTC. Its translation: CASSSAVGPGGYNEQFF.

The V and J genes are TRBV7-2 and TRBJ1-2, with D possibly TRBD1 on 5 matching bases. The germline V gene has CDR1 SGHTA and CDR2 FQGNSA. The V and J ends lost 5 bases and 3 bases respectively, with 22 bases between them. The CDR3 runs 17 residues. CDR3 in amino acids: CASSPSTSGRGDYGYTF. Here the CDR3 DNA reads TGTGCCAGCAGCCCCTCTACATCTGGGCGGGGGGACTATGGCTACACCTTC.

Details on this clonotype: A single base separates this from a much larger clone, so it may be a read error. The chain couples TRBV7-2 to TRBJ2-5, with TRBD1 matching over 10 bases. V gave up 2 bases and J gave up 11 bases; unmatched junction bases: 14. Germline CDR1 reads SGHTA; CDR2 reads FQGNSA. This CDR3 spans 16 amino acids. The CDR3 protein is CASSLLSTGTGAEQYF. DNA for the CDR3: TGTGCCAGCAGCTTATTAAGTACCGGGACAGGGGCTGAGCAGTACTTC.

This clonotype was observed a handful of times. The V gene is TRBV6-1, the J gene TRBJ2-7; D remains ambiguous. V was cut by 8 bases and J by 1 base, with 21 bases left in between. The germline gives CDR1 MNHNS, CDR2 SASEGT. The CDR3 has 16 amino acids. The CDR3 DNA reads TGTGCCAGCCGCCCCACCACAGACCTTTGGTCCTACGAGCAGTACTTC. Translated, it gives CASRPTTDLWSYEQYF.

The sample holds a few counts of this clonotype. The chain uses TRBV12-3 or TRBV12-4 and TRBJ2-3, with a weak D call TRBD1 (6 bases). This CDR3 is 13 amino acids long. The ends were cut back, 5 bases at V and 4 bases at J, with 10 bases in the middle. The CDR3 DNA follows: TGTGCCAGCAGTCAGCAGGGGCCAGATACGCAGTATTTT. Translating gives CASSQQGPDTQYF.

V is TRBV11-2 and J is TRBJ2-2, with D perhaps TRBD1 (7 bases). This CDR3 spans 15 amino acids. Trimming left V 4 bases short and J 4 bases short, with 13 bases between. Germline CDR1 and CDR2: SGHAT and FQNNGV. The CDR3 coding sequence is TGTGCCAGCAGCTGTGCCCAGGGGGGCACCGGGGAGCTGTTTTTT. Translated, it gives CASSCAQGGTGELFF.

The table lists this clonotype with many counts. This chain links TRBV7-2 with TRBJ2-1; no clear D. The germline V and J ends were trimmed by 1 base and 3 bases, with 10 bases remaining between them. The germline CDR1 and CDR2 sequences are SGHTA and FQGNSA. CDR3 length equals 15 residues. The CDR3 sequence: CASSLGAGYYNEQFF. The CDR3 nucleotides read TGTGCCAGCAGCTTAGGAGCCGGCTACTACAATGAGCAGTTCTTC.

This clonotype was seen repeatedly, ten times or more. The rearrangement uses TRBV6-4 and TRBJ2-1; possible D gene TRBD2, 6 bases. Germline V gene sequence: CDR1 MRHNA, CDR2 SNTAGT. The CDR3 has 13 residues. V was clipped by 3 bases and J by 7 bases, with 10 bases between them. CDR3 DNA: TGTGCCAGCAGTGAAGAAGGAGGGAATGAGCAGTTCTTC. Residues: CASSEEGGNEQFF.

This clonotype was seen a single time. The CDR3 DNA follows: TGTGCCAGCAGCTTGGCCCAGGAGGGGAGGAGTGGCTACACCTTC. Protein: CASSLAQEGRSGYTF. The V gene is TRBV5-6, the J gene TRBJ1-2; perhaps TRBD1 as D (5 bases). The CDR3 sequence is 15 residues long. Germline V CDR1 and CDR2: SGHDT, YYEEEE. Trimming removed 0 bases from V and 7 bases from J, with 16 bases in between.

Remarks on this clonotype: With a much larger clone just one base away, this may be a read error. CDR3 in amino acids: CSGCPSTDTQYF. DNA for the CDR3: TGCAGCGGGTGTCCTAGCACAGATACGCAGTATTTT. The rearrangement uses TRBV29-1 and TRBJ2-3; D is uncertain. Germline assignment: CDR1 SQVTM and CDR2 ANQGSEA. This CDR3 spans 12 amino acids. V lost 7 bases and J lost 0, with 8 bases in between.

This clonotype was picked up many times. The chain has TRBV10-3 and TRBJ2-7, with 9 bases that match TRBD1. The CDR3 extends over 15 amino acids. Germline values: CDR1 ENHRY, CDR2 SYGVKD. The J segment lost 5 bases and the V segment lost 4 bases, leaving 9 bases of the junction unmatched. CDR3 DNA sequence: TGTGCCATCAGTGCTCCCAACAGGGGGCACGACGAGCAGTACTTC. It is translated as CAISAPNRGHDEQYF.

This clonotype was counted at least ten times. The chain carries TRBV5-1 and TRBJ2-5, with 7 nucleotides matching TRBD2. This CDR3 has 15 amino acids. The trim removed 2 bases at V and 4 bases at J, leaving 8 bases unmatched. The germline V gene has CDR1 SGHRS and CDR2 YFSETQ. The CDR3 loop is CASSFRAGIGETQYF. CDR3 DNA: TGCGCCAGCAGCTTTCGAGCGGGGATTGGAGAGACCCAGTACTTC.

V usage is TRBV27 and J usage is TRBJ1-3; D ambiguous. The CDR3 loop spans 13 amino acids. Germline V lookup: CDR1 MNHEY, CDR2 SMNVEV (reference sequence). V dropped 8 bases and J dropped 6 bases, with 14 bases sitting between them. CDR3: CASRGPWENTIYF. The CDR3 nucleotides are TGTGCCAGCCGCGGGCCCTGGGAAAACACCATATATTTT.

This clonotype was counted many times. The rearrangement uses TRBV5-1 and TRBJ2-7; maybe TRBD1 (5 bases). Per the germline V gene, CDR1 is SGHRS and CDR2 is YFSETQ. The CDR3 totals 15 residues. Deletions cut 2 bases from V and 1 base from J, with 13 bases between. The CDR3 nucleotides read TGCGCCAGCAGCTTACTGGGGCGAATTTCCTACGAGCAGTACTTC. It yields the protein CASSLLGRISYEQYF.

For this clonotype: One end of the junction is discordant with germline, which a read error may explain. V usage is TRBV3-1 and J usage is TRBJ1-1; no reliable D call. There are 14 residues in the CDR3. Germline values: CDR1 LGHDT, CDR2 YNNKEL (reference sequence). The CDR3 coding sequence is TGTGTCAGCAGCCAATACTCTATCAGCACTGAAGCTTTCTTT. It codes for CVSSQYSISTEAFF.

The DNA for the CDR3 is TGTGCCAGCAGCCCGCCGGGACTAGCCAAGAACAATGAGCAGTTCTTC. This codes for CASSPPGLAKNNEQFF. The chain couples TRBV28 to TRBJ2-1, with TRBD2 matching 9 bases. CDR1 and CDR2 from the germline V gene are MDHEN and SYDVKM. Germline trimming cut 6 bases from V and 5 bases from J; bases unmatched to any gene: 11. The CDR3 contains 16 residues.

This clonotype was detected a few times. The chain has TRBV20-1 and TRBJ1-1; 8 bases match TRBD1. With V trimmed by 4 bases and J by 6 bases, 7 bases remained unmatched. The CDR3 is made up of 13 amino acids. Germline V CDR1 and CDR2: DFQATT, SNEGSKA (reference sequence). CDR3 bases: TGCAGTGCTATACGACAGGGGTACCCTGAAGCTTTCTTT. Translation: CSAIRQGYPEAFF.

This chain uses TRBV20-1 with TRBJ1-1; possible D gene TRBD1, 6 bases. Trimming took off 2 bases at V and 1 base at J, with 23 bases between the two ends. The CDR3 totals 18 residues. CDR1 and CDR2 (germline): DFQATT, SNEGSKA (reference sequence). The CDR3 sequence: CSARPLLWGGEANTEAFF. Here the CDR3 DNA reads TGCAGTGCTAGACCACTCTTGTGGGGGGGCGAGGCGAACACTGAAGCTTTCTTT.

This clonotype occurred a few times. The gene calls are TRBV7-4 and TRBJ2-5; tentatively, D is TRBD2 (5 bases). Between the trimmed V and J ends, which lost 8 bases and 0 bases, there was a span of 13 bases. Germline V gene data show CDR1 as SGHVT and CDR2 as SQSDAQ. The CDR3 is 14 amino acids. The CDR3 DNA is TGTGCCAGCTCAAGAGGGAGCTACCAAGAGACCCAGTACTTC. It is translated as CASSRGSYQETQYF.

This chain uses TRBV9 with TRBJ2-7; D perhaps matches TRBD1 (5 bases). Trimming stripped 0 bases from V and 5 bases from J, with 12 bases between. The V gene's germline CDR1 is SGDLS and CDR2 YYNGEE. CDR3 size: 14 residues. The CDR3 DNA sequence: TGTGCCAGCAGCGTAGGGGTCAGGGTGGACGAGCAGTACTTC. It translates to CASSVGVRVDEQYF.

J is TRBJ1-5 and V is TRBV7-2; the match to TRBD1 covers 8 bases. There are 15 residues in the CDR3. The germline CDR1 and CDR2 sequences are SGHTA and FQGNSA. After removal of 1 base from V and 9 bases from J, the junction contained 8 bases not matched to a gene. This chain's CDR3 is CASSLDRGNKGPQHF. The CDR3 bases are TGTGCCAGCAGCTTAGACAGGGGGAATAAGGGGCCCCAGCATTTT.